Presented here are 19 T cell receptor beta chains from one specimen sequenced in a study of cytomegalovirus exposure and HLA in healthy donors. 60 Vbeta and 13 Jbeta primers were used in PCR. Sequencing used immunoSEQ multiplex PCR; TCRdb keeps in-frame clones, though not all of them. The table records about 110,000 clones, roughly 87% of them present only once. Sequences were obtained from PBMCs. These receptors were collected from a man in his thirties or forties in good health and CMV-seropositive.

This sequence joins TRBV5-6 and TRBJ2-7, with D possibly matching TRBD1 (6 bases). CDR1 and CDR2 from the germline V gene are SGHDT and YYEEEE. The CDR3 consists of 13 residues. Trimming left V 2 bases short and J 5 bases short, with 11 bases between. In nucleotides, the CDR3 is TGTGCCAGCAGCTTTTTTCAGGGGCACGAGCAGTACTTC. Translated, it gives CASSFFQGHEQYF.

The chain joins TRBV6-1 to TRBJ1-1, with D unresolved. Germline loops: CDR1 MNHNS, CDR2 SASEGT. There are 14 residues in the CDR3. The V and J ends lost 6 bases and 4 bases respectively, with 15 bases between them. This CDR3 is CASSWREFGTEAFF. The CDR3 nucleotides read TGTGCCAGCAGCTGGAGGGAGTTCGGCACTGAAGCTTTCTTT.

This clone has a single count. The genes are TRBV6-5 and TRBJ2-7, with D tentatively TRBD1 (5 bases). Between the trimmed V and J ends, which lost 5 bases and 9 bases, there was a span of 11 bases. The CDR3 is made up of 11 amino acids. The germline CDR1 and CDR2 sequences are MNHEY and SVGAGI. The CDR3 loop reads CASSEQVWQYF. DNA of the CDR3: TGTGCCAGCAGTGAACAGGTTTGGCAGTACTTC.

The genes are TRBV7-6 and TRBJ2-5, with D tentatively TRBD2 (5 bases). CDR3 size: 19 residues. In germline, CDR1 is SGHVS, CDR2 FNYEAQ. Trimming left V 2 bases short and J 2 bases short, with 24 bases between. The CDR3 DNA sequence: TGTGCCAGCAGCTTATCGGTCCCCGGATCGGGAAATGTGCAAGAGACCCAGTACTTC. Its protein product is CASSLSVPGSGNVQETQYF.

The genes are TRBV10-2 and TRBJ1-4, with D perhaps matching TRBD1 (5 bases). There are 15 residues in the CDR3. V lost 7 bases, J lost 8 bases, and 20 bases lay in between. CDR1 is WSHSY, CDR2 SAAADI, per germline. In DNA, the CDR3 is TGCGCCAGCACCGGCCAGGGTGGGGTTAAGGAAAAACTGTTTTTT. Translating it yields CASTGQGGVKEKLFF.

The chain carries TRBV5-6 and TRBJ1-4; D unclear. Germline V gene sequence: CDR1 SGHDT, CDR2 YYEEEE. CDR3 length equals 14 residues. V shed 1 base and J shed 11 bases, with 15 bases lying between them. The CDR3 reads CASSLTHEGRKLFF. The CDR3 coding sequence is TGTGCCAGCAGCTTGACCCATGAAGGGAGGAAACTGTTTTTT.

The CDR3 DNA reads as TGTGCCAGCAGCTCGGGTGGGGCCAACGTCCTGACTTTC. This codes for CASSSGGANVLTF. This chain joins TRBV7-9 and TRBJ2-6; D gene unclear. The CDR3 runs 13 residues. Germline CDR1 and CDR2: SEHNR and FQNEAQ (reference sequence). V gave up 4 bases and J gave up 3 bases, with 4 bases separating them.

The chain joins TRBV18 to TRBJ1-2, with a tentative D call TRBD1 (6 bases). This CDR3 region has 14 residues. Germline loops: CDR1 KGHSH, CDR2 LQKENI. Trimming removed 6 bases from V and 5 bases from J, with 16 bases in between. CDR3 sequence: CASSDSGVGYGYTF. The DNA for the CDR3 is TGTGCCAGCTCGGACTCAGGGGTAGGGTATGGCTACACCTTC.

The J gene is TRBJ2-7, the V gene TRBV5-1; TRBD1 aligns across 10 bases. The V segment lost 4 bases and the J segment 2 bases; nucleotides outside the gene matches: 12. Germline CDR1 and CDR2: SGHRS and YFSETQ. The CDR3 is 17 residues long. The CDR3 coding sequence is TGCGCCAGCAGCGTGGGCCACGGGACAGGGGAAGCCTACGAGCAGTACTTC. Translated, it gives CASSVGHGTGEAYEQYF.

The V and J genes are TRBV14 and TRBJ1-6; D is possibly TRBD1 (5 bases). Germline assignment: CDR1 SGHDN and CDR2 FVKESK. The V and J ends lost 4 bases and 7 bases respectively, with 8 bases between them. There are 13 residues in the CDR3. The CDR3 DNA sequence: TGTGCCAGCAGCCCGCAGGGAAATTCACCCCTCCACTTT. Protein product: CASSPQGNSPLHF.

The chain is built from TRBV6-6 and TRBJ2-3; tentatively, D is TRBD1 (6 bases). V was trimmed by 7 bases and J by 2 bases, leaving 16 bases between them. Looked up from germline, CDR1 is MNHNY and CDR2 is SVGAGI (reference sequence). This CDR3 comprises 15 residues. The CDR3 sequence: CASTGLQGNTDTQYF. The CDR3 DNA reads TGTGCCAGCACCGGGCTCCAGGGGAACACAGATACGCAGTATTTT.

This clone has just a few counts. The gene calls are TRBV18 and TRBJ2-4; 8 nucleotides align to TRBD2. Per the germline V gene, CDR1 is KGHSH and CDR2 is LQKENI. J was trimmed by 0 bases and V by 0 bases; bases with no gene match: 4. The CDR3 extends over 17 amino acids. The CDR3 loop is CASSPPRAGVAKNIQYF. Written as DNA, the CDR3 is TGTGCCAGCTCACCACCGCGAGCGGGGGTAGCCAAAAACATTCAGTACTTC.

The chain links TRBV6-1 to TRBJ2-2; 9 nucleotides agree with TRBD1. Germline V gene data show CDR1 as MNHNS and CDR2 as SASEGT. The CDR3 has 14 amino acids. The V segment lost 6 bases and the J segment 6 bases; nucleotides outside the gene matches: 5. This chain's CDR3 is CASSLQGAAGELFF. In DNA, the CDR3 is TGTGCCAGCAGCTTACAGGGGGCCGCCGGGGAGCTGTTTTTT.

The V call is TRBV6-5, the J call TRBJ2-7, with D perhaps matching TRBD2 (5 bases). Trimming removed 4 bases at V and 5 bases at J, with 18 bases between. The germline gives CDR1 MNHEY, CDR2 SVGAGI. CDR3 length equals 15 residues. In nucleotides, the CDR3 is TGTGCCAGCAGTTCCCCGGCTAGCTCCCTCAACGAGCAGTACTTC. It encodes CASSSPASSLNEQYF.

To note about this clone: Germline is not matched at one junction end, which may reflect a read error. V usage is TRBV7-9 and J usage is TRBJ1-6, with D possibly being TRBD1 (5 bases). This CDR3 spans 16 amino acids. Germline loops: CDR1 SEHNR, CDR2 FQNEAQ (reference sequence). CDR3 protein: CSSSPAGTTYNSPLHF. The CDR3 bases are TGTTCCAGCAGCCCCGCGGGGACTACCTATAATTCACCCCTCCACTTT.

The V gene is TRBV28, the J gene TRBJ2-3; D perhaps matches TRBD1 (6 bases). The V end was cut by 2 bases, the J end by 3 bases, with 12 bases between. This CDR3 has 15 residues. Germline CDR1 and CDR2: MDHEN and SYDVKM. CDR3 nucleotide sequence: TGTGCCAGCAGTTTAACTTTGGGGGCAACAGATACGCAGTATTTT. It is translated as CASSLTLGATDTQYF.

The CDR3 sequence is CASRASGLAKNIQYF. CDR3 coding DNA: TGTGCCAGCAGGGCTAGCGGGTTAGCCAAAAACATTCAGTACTTC. V gene TRBV2 combines with J gene TRBJ2-4; 8 positions match TRBD2. V was pared by 6 bases and J by 0 bases, with 4 bases of the junction left unmatched. The CDR3 covers 15 residues. CDR1 is SNHLY, CDR2 FYNNEI, per germline.

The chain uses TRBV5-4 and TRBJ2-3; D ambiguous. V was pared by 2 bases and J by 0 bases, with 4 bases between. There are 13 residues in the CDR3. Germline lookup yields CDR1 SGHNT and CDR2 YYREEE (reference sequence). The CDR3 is CASSFESTDTQYF. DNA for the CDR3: TGTGCCAGCAGCTTCGAGAGCACAGATACGCAGTATTTT.

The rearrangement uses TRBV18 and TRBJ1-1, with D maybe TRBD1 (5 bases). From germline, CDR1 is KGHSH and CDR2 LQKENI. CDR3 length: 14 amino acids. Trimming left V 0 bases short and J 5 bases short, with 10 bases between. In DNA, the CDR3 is TGTGCCAGCTCACCACCATCAAGGGGAACTGAAGCTTTCTTT. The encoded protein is CASSPPSRGTEAFF.